Shown below are 23 T cell receptor beta chains from a single sample sequenced in a study of response to subunit inactivated influenza vaccine. TCRdb re-called the RT-PCR reads with MiXCR, one entry per CDR3 protein. The data hold 650,000 to 800,000 distinct CDR3 sequences, with less than 20% observed a single time. The source was PBMCs from blood, collected approximately 5 days after vaccination. Receptor source: a man in his forties or fifties who received an inactivated influenza vaccine.

This clonotype showed up just once. The V and J genes are TRBV11-2 and TRBJ2-2; 7 bases are a match to TRBD2. Germline V CDR1 and CDR2: SGHAT, FQNNGV. With 8 bases clipped from V and 6 bases from J, the junction kept 6 bases outside the gene matches. The CDR3 extends over 13 amino acids. The CDR3 sequence: CASVGGSAGELFF. The CDR3 nucleotides are TGTGCCAGCGTGGGGGGGTCGGCCGGGGAGCTGTTTTTT. The whole variable domain, filled in from reference TRBV11-2 and TRBJ2-2, reads EAGVAQSPRYKIIEKRQSVAFWCNPISGHATLYWYQQILGQGPKLLIQFQNNGVVDDSQLPKDRFSAERLKGVDSTLKIQPAKLEDSAVYLCASVGGSAGELFFGEGSRLTVL.

To note about this clonotype: At one boundary the junction diverges from the germline segment, which might be a read error. This chain uses TRBV18 with TRBJ2-7, with 10 bases fitting TRBD1. Germline V gene data show CDR1 as KGHSH and CDR2 as LQKENI. CDR3 length: 14 amino acids. CDR3 region: CASSPRQGANEQYF. DNA of the CDR3: TGCGCCAGCAGCCCCCGACAGGGGGCCAACGAGCAGTACTTC.

The genes are TRBV4-3 and TRBJ2-1; 9 bases agree with TRBD2. Trimming at V came to 4 bases and at J to 8 bases, leaving 9 bases not matched to a gene. This CDR3 region has 15 residues. Germline CDR1 is LGHNA and CDR2 is YSLEER. CDR3 sequence (DNA): TGCGCCAGCAGCCCCGGGACTAGCAATGTCGATGAGCAGTTCTTC. This encodes CASSPGTSNVDEQFF.

This clonotype showed up just a few times. The chain joins TRBV28 to TRBJ2-1; no definite D call. In germline, CDR1 is MDHEN, CDR2 SYDVKM. With 2 bases removed from V and 5 bases from J, the gap between germline ends came to 10 bases. There are 14 residues in the CDR3. In DNA form, the CDR3 reads TGTGCCAGCAGTTTACAGGTACAGAACAATGAGCAGTTCTTC. Protein sequence: CASSLQVQNNEQFF. The entire variable domain, with the rest obtained from reference TRBV28 and TRBJ2-1, is as follows: DVKVTQSSRYLVKRTGEKVFLECVQDMDHENMFWYRQDPGLGLRLIYFSYDVKMKEKGDIPEGYSVSREKKERFSLILESASTNQTSMYLCASSLQVQNNEQFFGPGTRLTVL.

The chain has TRBV27 and TRBJ1-1, with D hard to call. CDR3 length equals 14 residues. The V end was cut by 0 bases, the J end by 7 bases, with 12 bases between. From germline, CDR1 is MNHEY and CDR2 SMNVEV (reference sequence). CDR3 residues: CASSLSRAVNEAFF. The CDR3 nucleotides read TGTGCCAGCAGTTTATCTAGGGCAGTTAATGAAGCTTTCTTT.

This clonotype was seen many times. The rearrangement links TRBV4-3 to TRBJ1-6; the D is unclear. With 4 bases removed from V and 10 bases from J, the gap between germline ends came to 11 bases. This CDR3 has 13 residues. Germline V gene lookup returns CDR1 LGHNA and CDR2 YSLEER. The CDR3 DNA is TGCGCCAGCAGCCCCCACTTATGGTCACCCCTCCACTTT. Protein: CASSPHLWSPLHF.

The table lists this clonotype with many counts. A much larger clone sits a single nucleotide away, making a read error possible. The chain has TRBV6-1 and TRBJ2-7; the D gene is possibly TRBD1 (6 bases). From germline, CDR1 is MNHNS and CDR2 SASEGT. The CDR3 totals 12 residues. V was cut by 4 bases and J by 3 bases, with 7 bases left in between. The CDR3 DNA reads as TGTGCCAGCAGTGGGGACAACTACGAGCAGTACTTC. Its protein product is CASSGDNYEQYF.

Only a few counts were recorded for this clonotype. The CDR3 loop reads CSANLPGPRLTKNIQYF. The CDR3 DNA reads TGCAGTGCTAACCTTCCGGGTCCTAGATTAACCAAAAACATTCAGTACTTC. V is TRBV20-1 and J is TRBJ2-4; no clear D. The CDR3 loop spans 17 amino acids. Germline-derived CDR1 and CDR2 are DFQATT and SNEGSKA (reference sequence). The V and J ends lost 4 bases and 2 bases respectively, with 21 bases between them.

The V call is TRBV9, the J call TRBJ1-6; D remains unclear. Trimming took 3 bases from V and 3 from J, leaving 10 bases between them. The germline V gene encodes CDR1 SGDLS and CDR2 YYNGEE. This CDR3 has 15 residues. For the CDR3, the DNA is TGTGCCAGCAGCGGAAGGACGGACTATAATTCACCCCTCCACTTT. Amino acid sequence: CASSGRTDYNSPLHF.

The sample holds a few counts of this clonotype. The chain combines TRBV9 with TRBJ2-7; D may be TRBD1 (6 bases). CDR1 SGDLS and CDR2 YYNGEE come from the germline V gene. Trimming pared 4 bases from V and 1 base from J, leaving 12 bases between. The CDR3 covers 14 residues. Written as DNA, the CDR3 is TGTGCCAGCAGCCAAACTGGACAGTCCTACGAGCAGTACTTC. Translated, it gives CASSQTGQSYEQYF. The variable domain in full, with the rest retrieved from reference TRBV9 and TRBJ2-7, is DSGVTQTPKHLITATGQRVTLRCSPRSGDLSVYWYQQSLDQGLQFLIQYYNGEERAKGNILERFSAQQFPDLHSELNLSSLELGDSALYFCASSQTGQSYEQYFGPGTRLTVT.

The rearrangement uses TRBV9 and TRBJ2-5, with D possibly being TRBD2 (6 bases). This CDR3 is 15 amino acids long. CDR1 is SGDLS and CDR2 is YYNGEE in the germline V gene. V was trimmed by 0 bases and J by 1 base, leaving 10 bases between them. CDR3 sequence: CASSVAPGGQETQYF. CDR3 DNA: TGTGCCAGCAGCGTAGCTCCCGGGGGCCAAGAGACCCAGTACTTC.

This clonotype was detected only a few times. The chain recombines TRBV29-1 with TRBJ2-7; possible D gene TRBD1, 6 bases. Germline-derived CDR1 and CDR2 are SQVTM and ANQGSEA. The CDR3 spans 12 residues. Trimming took off 8 bases at V and 2 bases at J, with 13 bases between the two ends. The CDR3 region has the DNA TGCAGCTACCGGACAGCAACCTACGAGCAGTACTTC. Amino acids: CSYRTATYEQYF.

This clonotype occurred a few times. V gene TRBV7-9 combines with J gene TRBJ2-7; D gene ambiguous. The CDR3 contains 15 residues. Per the germline V gene, CDR1 is SEHNR and CDR2 is FQNEAQ (reference sequence). V gave up 1 base and J gave up 3 bases, with 13 bases separating them. The CDR3 coding sequence is TGTGCCAGCAGCTTAGGTCCTGCCACTCACTACGAGCAGTACTTC. As protein: CASSLGPATHYEQYF.

Ten or more counts support this clonotype. V usage is TRBV10-1 and J usage is TRBJ2-5; the match to TRBD1 covers 11 bases. Germline lookup yields CDR1 WNHNN and CDR2 SYGVQD (reference sequence). CDR3 length: 15 residues. The J segment lost 0 bases and the V segment lost 5 bases, leaving 2 bases of the junction unmatched. Here the CDR3 DNA reads TGCGCCAGCAGTAAGGGACAGGGGGACCAAGAGACCCAGTACTTC. Translating gives CASSKGQGDQETQYF.

This chain uses TRBV7-9 with TRBJ1-1; D remains ambiguous. With 1 base removed from V and 11 bases from J, the gap between germline ends came to 14 bases. From germline, CDR1 is SEHNR and CDR2 FQNEAQ (reference sequence). The CDR3 has 13 residues. The CDR3 DNA is TGTGCCAGCAGCTTAGGAGATGTGGTGGAGGCTTTCTTT. Encoded protein: CASSLGDVVEAFF.

This clonotype occurred a few times. V gene TRBV7-8 combines with J gene TRBJ1-4; tentatively, D is TRBD1 (6 bases). CDR1 is SGHVS and CDR2 is FQNEAQ in the germline V gene. V was trimmed by 2 bases and J by 7 bases, leaving 17 bases between them. This CDR3 has 16 amino acids. CDR3 amino acids: CASSLLLRGYVEKLFF. In nucleotides, the CDR3 is TGTGCCAGCAGCTTATTACTCAGGGGCTATGTTGAAAAACTGTTTTTT.

At least ten counts were recorded for this clonotype. The V call is TRBV12-3 or TRBV12-4, the J call TRBJ2-3, with D tentatively TRBD1 (6 bases). The ends were cut back, 7 bases at V and 2 bases at J, with 13 bases in the middle. The CDR3 contains 14 residues. The CDR3 bases are TGTGCCAGCACGGATGGGGGCATCACAGATACGCAGTATTTT. This translates into CASTDGGITDTQYF.

The CDR3 coding sequence is TGTGCCAGCAGCGTAGCTCGGGGGCCCAATGAAAAACTGTTTTTT. Protein sequence: CASSVARGPNEKLFF. The chain recombines TRBV9 with TRBJ1-4; TRBD1 is a possible D gene (6 bases). The V end was cut by 0 bases, the J end by 5 bases, with 11 bases between. The CDR3 covers 15 residues. Germline values: CDR1 SGDLS, CDR2 YYNGEE.

The chain links TRBV7-2 to TRBJ2-7; 9 nucleotides agree with TRBD2. V dropped 6 bases and J dropped 7; count of bases not matched to a gene: 13. CDR3 length equals 15 residues. Germline assignment: CDR1 SGHTA and CDR2 FQGNSA. The CDR3 nucleotides read TGTGCCAGCAGTCTTGTGGCGGGGGGGCCGAGGGAGCAGTACTTC. Translation gives CASSLVAGGPREQYF.

The chain has TRBV9 and TRBJ2-5; D perhaps matches TRBD2 (6 bases). V lost 0 bases to trimming and J lost 7 bases, with 7 bases between them. The CDR3 sequence is 12 residues long. Germline assignment: CDR1 SGDLS and CDR2 YYNGEE. CDR3 in amino acids: CASSVDGGTQYF. The CDR3 bases are TGTGCCAGCAGCGTAGACGGGGGGACCCAGTACTTC.

This clonotype was recorded many times. The V gene is TRBV12-3 or TRBV12-4, the J gene TRBJ2-2; tentatively, D is TRBD1 (5 bases). The CDR3 extends over 15 amino acids. V was pared by 1 base and J by 5 bases, with 11 bases between. The CDR3 is CASSLGGRATGELFF. In DNA, the CDR3 is TGTGCCAGCAGTTTAGGGGGCAGAGCAACCGGGGAGCTGTTTTTT.

This clonotype appeared a few times. The chain joins TRBV6-2 or TRBV6-3 to TRBJ2-7; 9 bases align to TRBD2. The germline CDR1 and CDR2 sequences are MNHEY and SVGEGT. The ends lost 10 bases at V and 2 bases at J; junction bases unmatched: 3. The CDR3 runs to 12 residues. CDR3 in DNA: TGTGCCATCGCGGGGGGGCCCTACGAGCAGTACTTC. As protein: CAIAGGPYEQYF.

This rearrangement joins TRBV10-3 to TRBJ1-1; D is possibly TRBD1 (6 bases). CDR1 and CDR2 (germline): ENHRY, SYGVKD. This CDR3 has 15 residues. The ends were cut back, 5 bases at V and 5 bases at J, with 18 bases in the middle. DNA for the CDR3: TGTGCCATCAGTTCCCAGAGGGCAGGGGAAACTGAAGCTTTCTTT. Residues: CAISSQRAGETEAFF.